This TCR beta chain was observed in a study of cytomegalovirus exposure and HLA in healthy donors. Libraries were prepared by immunoSEQ multiplex PCR; TCRdb keeps only in-frame clonotypes and omits some of them. This table holds about 160,000 clones, about 90% found once. A note on this clone: As yet, its antigen is unknown.

Findings of the study overall: TCR sequences were mostly rare, though some public TCRs occurred in many donors. A few CMV-associated chains were confirmed in vitro to be specific for CMV antigens. Reports showed the classifier diagnosing cytomegalovirus status with high specificity and sensitivity.

The donors were part of the validation cohort of around 110 subjects. That cohort was separate from the first cohort, which comprised 700 or so subjects. The CDR3 has 16 residues. The ends lost 3 bases at V and 7 bases at J; junction bases unmatched: 6. Germline lookup yields CDR1 SGHRS and CDR2 YFSETQ. What was sequenced was PBMCs. The chain employs TRBV5-1 and TRBJ2-2, with 13 bases that match TRBD2. The receptor's source is a man in his late teens or twenties in good health and CMV-seropositive. The CDR3 nucleotides are TGCGCCAGCAGCTGGACTAGCGGGAGCTCGGGCGGGGAGCTGTTTTTT. Protein: CASSWTSGSSGGELFF.